This TCR beta chain was identified during a study of cytomegalovirus exposure and HLA in healthy donors. Study-wide context: Drawn from HLA-typed donors, 80 million to 100 million unique TCRs were held in an early data release. Regarding the study as a whole: CMV serostatus was the only recorded immune exposure for donors. Accounts indicate the classifier identified cytomegalovirus status with strong specificity and sensitivity.

PCR amplification relied on 60 Vbeta primers (plus 13 Jbeta primers). The method was immunoSEQ multiplex PCR; TCRdb's version includes in-frame clones alone and lacks a portion of them. The sample holds around 63,000 clones, over 75% seen once. To note about this clone: The target antigen is unknown.

The sample was PBMCs. The TCR comes from a man aged 35-49 years in good health and CMV-seronegative.

This CDR3 reads CASSSQTYEQYF. CDR3 DNA sequence: TGTGCCAGCAGTTCTCAGACCTACGAGCAGTACTTC. J is TRBJ2-7 and V is TRBV28; D uncertain. Germline CDR1 is MDHEN and CDR2 is SYDVKM. The CDR3 is 12 amino acids. Trimming stripped 4 bases from V and 2 bases from J, with 6 bases between.